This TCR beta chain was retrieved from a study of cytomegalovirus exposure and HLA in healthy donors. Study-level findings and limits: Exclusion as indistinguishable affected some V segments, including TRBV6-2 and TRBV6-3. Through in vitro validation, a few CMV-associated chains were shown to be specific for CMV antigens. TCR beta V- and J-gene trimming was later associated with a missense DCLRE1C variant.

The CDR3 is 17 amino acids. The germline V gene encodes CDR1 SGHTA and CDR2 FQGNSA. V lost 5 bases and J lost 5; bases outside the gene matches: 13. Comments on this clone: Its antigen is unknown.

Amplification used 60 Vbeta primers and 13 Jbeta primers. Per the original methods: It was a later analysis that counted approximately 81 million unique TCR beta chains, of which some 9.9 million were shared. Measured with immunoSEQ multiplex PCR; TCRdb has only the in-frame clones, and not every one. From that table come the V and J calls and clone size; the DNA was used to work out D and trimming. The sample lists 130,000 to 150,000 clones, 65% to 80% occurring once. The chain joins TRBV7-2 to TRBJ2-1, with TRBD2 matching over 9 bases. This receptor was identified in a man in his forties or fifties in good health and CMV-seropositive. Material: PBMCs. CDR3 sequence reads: CASSLLFLAGRHNEQFF. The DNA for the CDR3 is TGTGCCAGCAGCCTACTATTCCTAGCGGGAAGACACAATGAGCAGTTCTTC.